The source of this TCR beta chain is a study of shared clonotypes between healthy human individuals. General study points: An effect of sequencing depth on clonotype sharing among donors was expected.

Profiling relied on immunoSEQ multiplex PCR, and the TCRdb table lists in-frame clones only, not all of them. The repertoire holds some 200,000 clones, with approximately 60% as singletons. As regards this clone: Its antigen is not known.

The germline gives CDR1 MGHDK, CDR2 SYGVNS. The CDR3 runs 15 residues. With V trimmed by 5 bases and J by 0 bases, 4 bases remained unmatched. This chain connects TRBV25-1 to TRBJ1-5; the match to TRBD1 covers 7 bases. Sequences were obtained from memory CD4+ T cells sorted from blood. Subset specified: CD45RA-negative fraction. This TCR was recovered from a man aged 25-45 years in good health. The DNA of the CDR3 is TGTGCCAGCAGTCAGGGGGGGGCTAGCAATCAGCCCCAGCATTTT. Translated: CASSQGGASNQPQHF.